A selection of T cell receptor beta chains follows, all from one sample in a study of technical replicates of blood from a handful of donors. Profiled with immunoSEQ multiplex PCR; TCRdb holds only in-frame clones, not every one. Among 80,000 to 100,000 clones listed, 96% were seen once. Sequencing was performed on T cells isolated from PBMCs. The receptors come from a human donor in good health. Both conserved end residues are part of each CDR3. D genes are given only for firm matches. The size field is filled for only some rows; it gives once, few, many or a size class.

d_gene | abundance | j_gene | v_gene | CDR3aa | CDR3nt
TRBD1 | . | TRBJ2-7 | TRBV2 | CASNEQDRVYYEQYF | TGTGCCAGCAACGAACAAGACAGGGTATACTACGAGCAGTACTTC
. | . | TRBJ1-1 | TRBV7-9 | CASSHTGLGAFF | TGTGCCAGCAGTCATACAGGGTTAGGGGCTTTCTTT
TRBD2 | . | TRBJ2-3 | TRBV6-5 | CASSYGLAGGPDTQYF | TGTGCCAGCAGTTACGGGCTAGCGGGAGGGCCAGATACGCAGTATTTT
. | . | TRBJ2-1 | TRBV29-1 | CSVGSQQFF | TGCAGCGTTGGGAGTCAGCAGTTCTTC
. | . | TRBJ1-1 | TRBV9 | CASSAPDRPNTEAFF | TGTGCCAGCAGCGCCCCCGACAGGCCAAACACTGAAGCTTTCTTT
TRBD1 | . | TRBJ2-7 | TRBV27 | CASSQGTVYEQYF | TGTGCCAGCAGTCAGGGGACAGTCTACGAGCAGTACTTC
TRBD1 | . | TRBJ2-7 | TRBV7-9 | CASSPQAYRGEQYF | TGTGCCAGCAGCCCACAGGCCTACAGGGGCGAGCAGTACTTC
. | once | TRBJ2-1 | TRBV7-6 | CASSLSPGEVANEQFF | TGTGCCAGCAGTCTGTCACCGGGAGAGGTGGCGAATGAGCAGTTCTTC
. | . | TRBJ2-5 | TRBV4-3 | CASSQEIVGTQYF | TGCGCCAGCAGCCAAGAAATAGTCGGGACCCAGTACTTC
TRBD1 | . | TRBJ1-4 | TRBV9 | CASSPQGGEGEKLFF | TGTGCCAGCAGCCCCCAGGGGGGAGAGGGTGAAAAACTGTTTTTT
. | . | TRBJ1-2 | TRBV9 | CASSGDTPRQGYTF | TGTGCCAGCAGCGGGGACACACCCCGGCAGGGCTACACCTTC
. | . | TRBJ2-5 | TRBV6-5 | CASSYSRTLIETQYF | TGTGCCAGCAGTTACTCTCGGACTTTGATAGAGACCCAGTACTTC
TRBD1 | . | TRBJ1-4 | TRBV6-6 | CASSQDRGGEKLFF | TGTGCCAGCAGTCAAGACAGGGGAGGGGAAAAACTGTTTTTT
TRBD2 | . | TRBJ2-1 | TRBV5-4 | CASSLGLAGEHEQFF | TGTGCCAGCAGCTTGGGACTAGCGGGAGAGCATGAGCAGTTCTTC
TRBD1 | . | TRBJ1-1 | TRBV13 | CASSRDRGMNTEAFF | TGTGCCAGCAGCCGGGACAGGGGTATGAACACTGAAGCTTTCTTT
. | . | TRBJ2-7 | TRBV12-5 | CASAHSLIGSEQYF | TGTGCTAGTGCCCACAGCTTGATAGGCTCCGAGCAGTACTTC
TRBD1 | once | TRBJ2-7 | TRBV9 | CASSLQGTNYEQYF | TGTGCCAGCAGCTTACAGGGGACCAACTACGAGCAGTACTTC
. | . | TRBJ2-1 | TRBV19 | CASSIQGRINEQFF | TGTGCCAGTAGTATTCAGGGAAGGATTAATGAGCAGTTCTTC
TRBD1 | . | TRBJ1-2 | TRBV7-2 | CASSPNTRGLDYGYTF | TGTGCCAGCAGCCCCAATACCAGGGGGCTAGACTATGGCTACACCTTC
. | . | TRBJ1-1 | TRBV6-5 | CASSYSEGSMAEAFF | TGTGCCAGCAGTTACTCGGAGGGCAGTATGGCTGAAGCTTTCTTT
TRBD2 | . | TRBJ2-1 | TRBV19 | CASSIGTSGSNEQFF | TGTGCCAGTAGTATCGGGACTAGCGGGAGCAATGAGCAGTTCTTC
TRBD1 | . | TRBJ1-2 | TRBV5-6 | CASSWGTASNYGYTF | TGTGCCAGCAGCTGGGGGACAGCGTCGAACTATGGCTACACCTTC
. | . | TRBJ2-3 | TRBV7-9 | CASSPAGDTQYF | TGTGCCAGCAGCCCGGCGGGAGATACGCAGTATTTT
. | once | TRBJ2-7 | TRBV9 | CASNVGGGGNEQYF | TGTGCCAGCAACGTAGGGGGGGGAGGGAACGAGCAGTACTTC
TRBD2 | . | TRBJ2-2 | TRBV7-6 | CASSWLAANTGELFF | TGTGCCAGCAGCTGGCTAGCGGCGAACACCGGGGAGCTGTTTTTT
. | . | TRBJ2-1 | TRBV7-3 | CASSLFAGTAWNEQFF | TGTGCCAGCAGCTTATTCGCGGGTACTGCTTGGAATGAGCAGTTCTTC
TRBD2 | . | TRBJ2-1 | TRBV10-3 | CATLRTSGSDEQFF | TGTGCCACCCTCCGGACTAGCGGGAGTGATGAGCAGTTCTTC
TRBD2 | . | TRBJ2-2 | TRBV6-5 | CASSFLAGGGTGELFF | TGTGCCAGCAGTTTCCTAGCGGGAGGGGGCACCGGGGAGCTGTTTTTT
TRBD1 | . | TRBJ2-2 | TRBV28 | CASSPWTGEGGELFF | TGTGCCAGCAGCCCGTGGACAGGGGAGGGCGGGGAGCTGTTTTTT
TRBD1 | . | TRBJ1-1 | TRBV18 | CASSPGQGGNTEAFF | TGTGCCAGCTCACCCGGACAGGGGGGAAACACTGAAGCTTTCTTT
. | once | TRBJ1-2 | TRBV4-1 | CASSQTGISYGYTF | TGCGCCAGCAGCCAGACCGGGATCAGCTATGGCTACACCTTC
. | . | TRBJ2-6 | TRBV30 | CAWNIGSGANVLTF | TGTGCCTGGAATATCGGCTCTGGGGCCAACGTCCTGACTTTC
. | . | TRBJ2-3 | TRBV2 | CASSAQTDTQYF | TGTGCCAGCAGTGCTCAGACAGATACGCAGTATTTT
TRBD2 | . | TRBJ2-3 | TRBV27 | CASSRRTSTPTDTQYF | TGTGCCAGCAGTCGCCGGACTAGTACGCCCACAGATACGCAGTATTTT
. | . | TRBJ2-5 | TRBV6-1 | CAGGLSQETQYF | TGTGCCGGGGGACTGAGTCAAGAGACCCAGTACTTC
. | . | TRBJ2-1 | TRBV14 | CASSPQGSSYNEQFF | TGTGCCAGCAGCCCCCAGGGGAGCTCCTACAATGAGCAGTTCTTC
TRBD2 | . | TRBJ2-5 | TRBV19 | CASSTLAGGQETQYF | TGTGCCAGTAGTACCCTAGCGGGGGGACAAGAGACCCAGTACTTC
. | . | TRBJ1-3 | TRBV6-1 | CASSDRSGNTIYF | TGTGCCAGCAGTGATCGCTCTGGAAACACCATATATTTT